This T cell receptor (beta chain) appears in the sequencing data of a study of T-cell reconstitution after alpha-beta-depleted transplantation in children. The CDR3 length is 14 residues. With 1 base removed from V and 0 bases from J, the gap between germline ends came to 6 bases. This clonotype has a handful of counts. Unique molecular identifiers featured in how the TCRbeta library was prepared. TCRdb processed the PCR reads anew with MiXCR; each CDR3 protein has one entry. The sample records around 360,000 distinct CDR3 sequences, about a tenth being singletons. The receptor comes from a human donor who donated a stem cell graft to a child with acute lymphoblastic leukemia. The chain uses TRBV12-3 or TRBV12-4 and TRBJ1-1, with D hard to call. Here the sequenced sample was PBMCs from the stem cell graft donor, taken from the stem cell graft. The CDR3 reads CASSLGWMNTEAFF. As DNA, the CDR3 is TGTGCCAGCAGTTTAGGATGGATGAACACTGAAGCTTTCTTT.